The 25 T cell receptor beta chains in this list originate from one sample, sequenced in a study of early T cells in non-severe SARS-CoV-2 infection. TCRdb re-analysed the 5' RACE reads in MiXCR, keeping a single row per CDR3 protein. The profile shows fewer than 35,000 distinct CDR3 sequences, around 4.6% of them singletons. Sequences were obtained from whole blood. These receptors were collected from an adult who was a healthcare worker with PCR-confirmed SARS-CoV-2 infection or an uninfected control (not recorded which).

There are many counts of this clonotype. The rearrangement joins TRBV27 to TRBJ2-2, with unresolved D. The CDR3 runs 12 residues. Trimming pared 8 bases from V and 7 bases from J, leaving 11 bases between. Germline assignment: CDR1 MNHEY and CDR2 SMNVEV (reference sequence). The CDR3 coding sequence is TGTGCCAGCGACGAGGTCGGCGGGGAGCTGTTTTTT. This gives the protein CASDEVGGELFF.

This clonotype is medium-sized. The chain recombines TRBV30 with TRBJ2-1, with D possibly matching TRBD2 (5 bases). Per germline, CDR1 GTSNPN and CDR2 SVGIG (reference sequence). The CDR3 runs to 14 residues. The germline V and J ends were trimmed by 1 base and 3 bases, with 10 bases remaining between them. The CDR3 here is CAWSEWESYNEQFF. The CDR3 region has the DNA TGTGCCTGGAGTGAGTGGGAGAGCTACAATGAGCAGTTCTTC.

Ten or more counts support this clonotype. This chain uses TRBV24-1 with TRBJ2-5; maybe TRBD1 (6 bases). The length of the CDR3 is 14 residues. Looked up from germline, CDR1 is KGHDR and CDR2 is SFDVKD. V was shortened by 1 base and J by 4 bases, with 9 bases between the two germline ends. The CDR3 DNA reads TGTGCCACCAGTGATTTCAGGGGCGCAGAGACCCAGTACTTC. As protein: CATSDFRGAETQYF.

There are many counts of this clonotype. The rearrangement joins TRBV2 to TRBJ2-3, with unresolved D. The V gene lost 7 bases and the J gene lost 8 bases, with 19 bases spanning the gap. This CDR3 contains 14 residues. The germline CDR1 and CDR2 sequences are SNHLY and FYNNEI. The CDR3 nucleotides read TGTGCCAGCATCGAAACAGACCCGTCCGGTACGCAGTATTTT. This gives the protein CASIETDPSGTQYF.

This clonotype has at least ten counts. This chain uses TRBV7-2 with TRBJ2-5, with 10 nucleotides matching TRBD2. This CDR3 has 20 amino acids. Germline V CDR1 and CDR2: SGHTA, FQGNSA. J was trimmed by 2 bases and V by 5 bases; bases with no gene match: 20. CDR3 loop: CASSLIPAGGPVGTQETQYF. Written as DNA, the CDR3 is TGTGCCAGCAGCCTGATTCCAGCGGGAGGGCCTGTGGGGACTCAAGAGACCCAGTACTTC. Using reference TRBV7-2 and TRBJ2-5 for the parts outside the CDR3, the full variable domain is GAGVSQSPSNKVTEKGKDVELRCDPISGHTALYWYRQSLGQGLEFLIYFQGNSAPDKSGLPSDRFSAERTGGSVSTLTIQRTQQEDSAVYLCASSLIPAGGPVGTQETQYFGPGTRLLVL.

This clonotype appeared many times. The rearrangement links TRBV20-1 to TRBJ1-2; TRBD1 matches 8 bases. Trimming removed 4 bases from V and 7 bases from J; junction bases left unmatched: 5. From germline, CDR1 is DFQATT and CDR2 SNEGSKA (reference sequence). CDR3 size: 12 residues. CDR3 protein: CSATKGQAGYTF. Written as DNA, the CDR3 is TGCAGTGCTACTAAGGGACAGGCTGGCTACACCTTC.

This clonotype was recorded at least ten times. The chain joins TRBV28 to TRBJ2-7, with TRBD1 identical over 7 bases. Germline V gene lookup returns CDR1 MDHEN and CDR2 SYDVKM. CDR3 size: 16 residues. With 3 bases clipped from V and 5 bases from J, the junction kept 13 bases outside the gene matches. CDR3 DNA: TGTGCCAGCAGTTTCTCATCTGGGACAGACTTCCACGAGCAGTACTTC. Its protein is CASSFSSGTDFHEQYF.

The CDR3 reads CASSQDRTTGQGYEQYF. CDR3 coding DNA: TGCGCCAGCAGCCAAGATAGGACCACAGGGCAGGGATACGAGCAGTACTTC. The V and J genes are TRBV4-3 and TRBJ2-7, with D tentatively TRBD1 (6 bases). Looked up from germline, CDR1 is LGHNA and CDR2 is YSLEER. CDR3 length: 17 amino acids. Trimming removed 0 bases from V and 4 bases from J, with 19 bases in between.

In this sample, this clonotype turned up many times. The rearrangement links TRBV4-3 to TRBJ2-2; 11 bases are shared with TRBD1. CDR3 length: 16 amino acids. The trim removed 2 bases at V and 6 bases at J, leaving 5 bases unmatched. Per germline, CDR1 LGHNA and CDR2 YSLEER. CDR3 nucleotides: TGCGCCAGCAGCCAAACCGGGACAGGGGGATCCGGGGAGCTGTTTTTT. Translation: CASSQTGTGGSGELFF.

As regards this clonotype: This clone may be a read error of a much larger clone one base away. This is likely a read error, given that the CDR3 carries no conserved phenylalanine or tryptophan at its end. The V and J genes are TRBV20-1 and TRBJ1-1, with D tentatively TRBD1 (6 bases). The V end lost 3 bases, the J end lost 1 base, and 6 bases lay between the germline ends. The CDR3 extends over 12 amino acids. CDR1 is DFQATT and CDR2 is SNEGSKA in the germline V gene (reference sequence). The CDR3 coding sequence is TGCAGTGCTAGGACAGGGAACACTGAAGCTTTCTAT. It specifies CSARTGNTEAFY.

This clonotype was observed many times. The CDR3 region is CASSLSPTDTQYF. CDR3 nucleotides: TGTGCCAGCAGCTTATCCCCCACAGATACGCAGTATTTT. This chain links TRBV7-3 with TRBJ2-3, with D hard to call. V was pared by 2 bases and J by 2 bases, with 5 bases between. This CDR3 has 13 amino acids. The germline CDR1 and CDR2 sequences are SGHTA and FQGTGA.

This clonotype has ten or more counts. The rearrangement uses TRBV12-3 or TRBV12-4 and TRBJ2-5; D gene unclear. Between the trimmed V and J ends, which lost 8 bases and 5 bases, there was a span of 9 bases. The CDR3 spans 11 residues. Written as DNA, the CDR3 is TGTGCCAGCTCCCTGGGTGAGACCCAGTACTTC. Translated: CASSLGETQYF.

This clonotype was counted many times. V and J are TRBV25-1 and TRBJ2-7; 10 bases agree with TRBD1. J was trimmed by 3 bases and V by 5 bases; bases with no gene match: 7. CDR3 length: 15 residues. CDR1 and CDR2 from the germline V gene are MGHDK and SYGVNS. Here the CDR3 reads CASSRVGQGGYEQYF. Written as DNA, the CDR3 is TGTGCCAGCAGTCGAGTTGGACAGGGGGGCTACGAGCAGTACTTC.

This clonotype occurred many times. The CDR3 bases are TGCAGCGTTGGCGGGTACCAAAACTACGAGCAGTACTTC. Translated: CSVGGYQNYEQYF. The chain joins TRBV29-1 to TRBJ2-7; D possibly corresponds to TRBD2 (5 bases). The CDR3 runs to 13 residues. The V end was cut by 4 bases, the J end by 3 bases, with 13 bases between. The germline CDR1 and CDR2 sequences are SQVTM and ANQGSEA.

This clonotype was picked up many times. Here the CDR3 DNA reads TGTGCCAGCAGCTTAAGATACGAGCAGTACTTC. Translated: CASSLRYEQYF. V is TRBV7-2 and J is TRBJ2-7; D unclear. V was cut by 2 bases and J by 4 bases, with 3 bases left in between. CDR3 length: 11 amino acids. Germline lookup yields CDR1 SGHTA and CDR2 FQGNSA.

This clonotype came up a few times. The CDR3 region is CASEGGPGYTGELFF. In nucleotides, the CDR3 is TGTGCCAGCGAGGGGGGCCCAGGGTACACCGGGGAGCTGTTTTTT. The chain carries TRBV7-6 and TRBJ2-2; D may be TRBD1 or TRBD2 (6 bases each). Germline CDR1 SGHVS, CDR2 FNYEAQ. Deletions cut 8 bases from V and 3 bases from J, with 16 bases between. This CDR3 comprises 15 residues.

This clonotype came up many times. V gene TRBV6-1 combines with J gene TRBJ2-6; TRBD1 matches 12 bases. CDR3 size: 17 residues. Trimming removed 5 bases from V and 1 base from J; junction bases left unmatched: 3. Germline CDR1 is MNHNS and CDR2 is SASEGT. CDR3 nucleotides: TGTGCCAGCAGTCCGGGACAGGGGGCTTCTGGGGCCAACGTCCTGACTTTC. This encodes CASSPGQGASGANVLTF.

This clonotype was found many times. V is TRBV20-1 and J is TRBJ2-3; the D gene is possibly TRBD1 (6 bases). The germline V gene has CDR1 DFQATT and CDR2 SNEGSKA (reference sequence). Trimming left V 0 bases short and J 6 bases short, with 13 bases between. This CDR3 region has 14 residues. The DNA of the CDR3 is TGCAGTGCTAGAGAGGGGGCTTTACATGATACGCAGTATTTT. Protein sequence: CSAREGALHDTQYF.

This clonotype occurred many times. The chain carries TRBV6-5 and TRBJ2-1; 8 nucleotides line up with TRBD1. Trimming took 2 bases from V and 7 from J; bases not matched to a gene: 10. There are 16 residues in the CDR3. The germline V gene has CDR1 MNHEY and CDR2 SVGAGI. The CDR3 here is CASSYGAGQGGNEQFF. The DNA for the CDR3 is TGTGCCAGCAGTTACGGGGCCGGACAGGGCGGGAATGAGCAGTTCTTC.

By frequency in the sample, this clonotype is medium-sized. CDR3 loop: CASHRTSANEQYF. The CDR3, as DNA: TGTGCCAGCCACCGAACCTCAGCTAACGAGCAGTACTTC. The chain recombines TRBV21-1 with TRBJ2-7. TRBV21-1 is assigned pseudogene status. The CDR3 is made up of 13 amino acids.

This clonotype was observed a handful of times. V is TRBV11-1 and J is TRBJ2-7; D is uncertain. Germline assignment: CDR1 SGHAT and CDR2 FQDESV (reference sequence). The ends were cut back, 1 base at V and 2 bases at J, with 9 bases in the middle. The CDR3 is made up of 14 amino acids. DNA for the CDR3: TGTGCCAGCAGCTTAGAGCCTCAAGCCTACGAGCAGTACTTC. It is translated as CASSLEPQAYEQYF.

This clonotype was counted many times. The V and J genes are TRBV27 and TRBJ2-3, with D unresolved. The germline gives CDR1 MNHEY, CDR2 SMNVEV (reference sequence). The CDR3 loop spans 16 amino acids. V was clipped by 5 bases and J by 2 bases, with 17 bases between them. This CDR3 is CASSAITRPFTDTQYF. The DNA of the CDR3 is TGTGCCAGCAGTGCCATTACCCGTCCCTTCACAGATACGCAGTATTTT.

This clonotype was picked up many times. The chain links TRBV4-1 to TRBJ2-1, with 15 bases matching TRBD2. Germline CDR1 reads MGHRA; CDR2 reads YSYEKL. Trimming took 4 bases from V and 12 from J; bases not matched to a gene: 4. CDR3 length: 14 amino acids. CDR3 sequence reads: CASSPGLAGGWQFF. The CDR3 DNA sequence: TGCGCCAGCAGCCCCGGACTAGCGGGGGGGTGGCAGTTCTTC.

This clonotype was seen repeatedly, ten times or more. The chain links TRBV12-3 or TRBV12-4 to TRBJ2-7, with TRBD1 matching over 7 bases. Trimming cost V 5 bases and J 6 bases; bases outside gene matches: 4. CDR3 length: 12 amino acids. The CDR3 coding sequence is TGTGCCAGCAGTCCTACAGGGGCCGAGCAGTACTTC. Amino acids: CASSPTGAEQYF.

V gene TRBV6-2 or TRBV6-3 combines with J gene TRBJ2-1, with TRBD2 matching over 12 bases. V dropped 6 bases and J dropped 8; count of bases not matched to a gene: 8. Per the germline V gene, CDR1 is MNHEY and CDR2 is SVGEGT. The CDR3 loop spans 15 amino acids. The CDR3 is CASRTTSGRSDEQFF. As DNA, the CDR3 is TGTGCCAGCAGAACGACTAGCGGGAGAAGCGATGAGCAGTTCTTC.